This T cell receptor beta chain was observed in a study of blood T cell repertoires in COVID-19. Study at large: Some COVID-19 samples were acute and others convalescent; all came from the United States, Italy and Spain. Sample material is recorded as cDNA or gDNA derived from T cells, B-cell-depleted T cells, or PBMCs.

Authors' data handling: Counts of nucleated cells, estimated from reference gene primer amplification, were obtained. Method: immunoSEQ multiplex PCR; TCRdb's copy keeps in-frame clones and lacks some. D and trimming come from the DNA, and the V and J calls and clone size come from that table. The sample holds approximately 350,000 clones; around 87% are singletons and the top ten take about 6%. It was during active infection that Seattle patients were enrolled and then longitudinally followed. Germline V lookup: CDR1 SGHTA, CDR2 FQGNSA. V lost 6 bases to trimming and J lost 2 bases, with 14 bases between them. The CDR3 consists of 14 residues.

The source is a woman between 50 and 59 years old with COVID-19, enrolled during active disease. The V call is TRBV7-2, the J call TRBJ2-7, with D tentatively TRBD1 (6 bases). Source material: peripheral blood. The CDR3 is CASSGDRTTYEQYF. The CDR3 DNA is TGTGCCAGCAGTGGAGACAGGACCACCTACGAGCAGTACTTC.